Below are 3 T cell receptor beta chains sequenced from a single sample in a study of cytomegalovirus exposure and HLA in healthy donors. With 60 Vbeta and 13 Jbeta primers, the PCR was carried out. Produced via immunoSEQ multiplex PCR; TCRdb's table is partial and in-frame only. Of some 200,000 clones listed, 75% to 90% are singletons. Material: PBMCs. The receptor set was obtained from a woman aged 45-60 years in good health and CMV-seropositive.

V is TRBV5-4 and J is TRBJ2-2; 13 bases line up with TRBD2. This CDR3 contains 16 residues. Germline V gene sequence: CDR1 SGHNT, CDR2 YYREEE (reference sequence). J was trimmed by 4 bases and V by 5 bases; bases with no gene match: 5. CDR3 protein: CASRTSGGVITGELFF. The CDR3 DNA follows: TGTGCCAGCAGAACTAGCGGGGGGGTGATCACCGGGGAGCTGTTTTTT.

This chain joins TRBV7-9 and TRBJ2-7; 8 nucleotides line up with TRBD2. CDR3 length equals 13 residues. V was clipped by 7 bases and J by 2 bases; unmatched bases: 4. Germline CDR1 and CDR2: SEHNR and FQNEAQ (reference sequence). The CDR3 sequence is CASTGGAPYEQYF. Here the CDR3 DNA reads TGTGCCAGCACCGGGGGGGCCCCCTACGAGCAGTACTTC. Drawing the rest from reference TRBV7-9 and TRBJ2-7, the complete variable domain is DTGVSQNPRHKITKRGQNVTFRCDPISEHNRLYWYRQTLGQGPEFLTYFQNEAQLEKSRLLSDRFSAERPKGSFSTLEIQRTEQGDSAMYLCASTGGAPYEQYFGPGTRLTVT.

The chain joins TRBV9 to TRBJ2-5; 9 bases map to TRBD2. This CDR3 region has 16 residues. With 0 bases clipped from V and 2 bases from J, the junction kept 5 bases outside the gene matches. Germline CDR1 is SGDLS and CDR2 is YYNGEE. CDR3 region: CASSVGSGGPQETQYF. CDR3 in DNA: TGTGCCAGCAGCGTAGGTAGCGGGGGCCCTCAAGAGACCCAGTACTTC.